This passage covers 32 T cell receptor beta chains from one sample sequenced in a study of a mutant IDH1 vaccine in newly diagnosed glioma. Libraries were prepared by immunoSEQ multiplex PCR; TCRdb keeps only in-frame clonotypes and omits some of them. Here the sample spans roughly 38,000 clones, about nine tenths being singletons. The time point here: baseline, week 1 (first vaccination visit). Described treatment: pre-vaccination baseline after standard-of-care therapy. The starting material was PBMCs, obtained from a glioma patient treated with radiotherapy, temozolomide or both. The receptors stem from a man between 18 and 35 years old with glioma.

V usage is TRBV6-5 and J usage is TRBJ1-1; no reliable D call. CDR1 is MNHEY and CDR2 is SVGAGI in the germline V gene. Trimming removed 2 bases from V and 4 bases from J, with 8 bases in between. This CDR3 is built from 13 residues. CDR3 DNA: TGTGCCAGCAGTTACACCGGGCTCACTGAAGCTTTCTTT. It yields the protein CASSYTGLTEAFF.

This chain joins TRBV6-1 and TRBJ1-2; D not resolved. CDR1 and CDR2 from the germline V gene are MNHNS and SASEGT. Trimming stripped 2 bases from V and 5 bases from J, with 9 bases between. The CDR3 loop spans 13 amino acids. The CDR3 sequence is CASSENPRYGYTF. The CDR3 DNA is TGTGCCAGCAGTGAAAATCCGCGTTATGGCTACACCTTC.

J is TRBJ2-7 and V is TRBV9, with D perhaps matching TRBD2 (5 bases). The ends were cut back, 4 bases at V and 2 bases at J, with 13 bases in the middle. The CDR3 extends over 14 amino acids. Germline V gene lookup returns CDR1 SGDLS and CDR2 YYNGEE. CDR3 DNA: TGTGCCAGCAGCTTTCAGGACTCCACCTACGAGCAGTACTTC. It translates to CASSFQDSTYEQYF.

The chain is built from TRBV29-1 and TRBJ1-1; the D is unclear. Trimming cost V 5 bases and J 0 bases, with 13 bases left between them. There are 14 residues in the CDR3. The germline V gene encodes CDR1 SQVTM and CDR2 ANQGSEA. The CDR3 sequence is CSVTDTYMNTEAFF. The CDR3, as DNA: TGCAGCGTTACCGACACGTATATGAACACTGAAGCTTTCTTT.

The CDR3 is CASSYSETGIYGYTF. CDR3 nucleotides: TGTGCCAGCAGTTACTCGGAAACAGGGATTTATGGCTACACCTTC. The V gene is TRBV6-5, the J gene TRBJ1-2, with D perhaps matching TRBD1 (6 bases). V was trimmed by 0 bases and J by 5 bases, leaving 13 bases between them. The CDR3 extends over 15 amino acids. Germline values: CDR1 MNHEY, CDR2 SVGAGI.

This clone appeared once. This chain joins TRBV29-1 and TRBJ1-1; possible D gene TRBD1, 6 bases. V lost 6 bases, J lost 0 bases, and 17 bases lay in between. CDR1 is SQVTM, CDR2 ANQGSEA, per germline. This CDR3 is 15 amino acids long. CDR3: CSVTPGTLLNTEAFF. The CDR3 DNA is TGCAGCGTCACGCCCGGGACACTCTTGAACACTGAAGCTTTCTTT.

V is TRBV7-2 and J is TRBJ1-5, with D unclear. This CDR3 is 14 amino acids long. Germline CDR1 and CDR2: SGHTA and FQGNSA. Trimming took off 4 bases at V and 3 bases at J, with 10 bases between the two ends. The CDR3 region has the DNA TGTGCCAGCAGCTCCTCGGACTACAATCAGCCCCAGCATTTT. Amino acids: CASSSSDYNQPQHF. The complete variable domain, with remaining parts taken from reference TRBV7-2 and TRBJ1-5, reads GAGVSQSPSNKVTEKGKDVELRCDPISGHTALYWYRQSLGQGLEFLIYFQGNSAPDKSGLPSDRFSAERTGGSVSTLTIQRTQQEDSAVYLCASSSSDYNQPQHFGDGTRLSIL.

This clone was seen just once. This rearrangement joins TRBV5-1 to TRBJ2-7, with TRBD1 identical over 10 bases. V dropped 0 bases and J dropped 4; count of bases not matched to a gene: 7. This CDR3 has 16 amino acids. Germline V gene data show CDR1 as SGHRS and CDR2 as YFSETQ. CDR3 in DNA: TGCGCCAGCAGCTTGGAAGGAGTGGACAGGGGGTACGAGCAGTACTTC. It is translated as CASSLEGVDRGYEQYF.

The gene calls are TRBV6-5 and TRBJ2-7, with TRBD2 as a possible D gene (6 bases). Trimming cost V 11 bases and J 5 bases, with 19 bases left between them. Germline CDR1 is MNHEY and CDR2 is SVGAGI. The CDR3 runs 13 residues. The CDR3 sequence: CAVRRQTGDEQYF. CDR3 DNA sequence: TGTGCCGTCCGACGTCAAACGGGGGACGAGCAGTACTTC.

The rearrangement links TRBV5-1 to TRBJ2-7, with D maybe TRBD1 (6 bases). The CDR3 consists of 15 residues. V lost 5 bases and J 0 bases, leaving 15 bases between the germline ends. Germline assignment: CDR1 SGHRS and CDR2 YFSETQ. CDR3: CASSFDGGNSYEQYF. CDR3 coding DNA: TGCGCCAGCAGTTTTGATGGGGGCAACTCCTACGAGCAGTACTTC.

This chain links TRBV6-1 with TRBJ2-3; 12 bases map to TRBD2. Per germline, CDR1 MNHNS and CDR2 SASEGT. V was clipped by 4 bases and J by 1 base; unmatched bases: 12. The CDR3 is 19 amino acids. CDR3 DNA: TGTGCCAGCAGTGGCCCGATAAGGCGGACTAGCGGGGGCACAGATACGCAGTATTTT. Encoded protein: CASSGPIRRTSGGTDTQYF.

The rearrangement uses TRBV30 and TRBJ1-5; perhaps TRBD1 as D (6 bases). The germline V and J ends were trimmed by 2 bases and 6 bases, with 23 bases remaining between them. CDR1 and CDR2 (germline): GTSNPN, SVGIG (reference sequence). There are 17 residues in the CDR3. CDR3 sequence: CAWSPGNPGTRRQPQHF. The CDR3 nucleotides read TGTGCCTGGAGTCCTGGAAACCCCGGGACAAGGCGTCAGCCCCAGCATTTT.

On this clone itself: The junction and the germline gene differ at one end; a read error may be behind it. This chain connects TRBV6-6 to TRBJ1-2, with D unclear. This CDR3 region has 13 residues. The germline V gene encodes CDR1 MNHNY and CDR2 SVGAGI (reference sequence). CDR3 protein: CASSYMGNDGYTF. DNA for the CDR3: TGTGCCAGCAGCTATATGGGTAACGATGGCTACACCTTC.

The rearrangement joins TRBV30 to TRBJ2-1; 10 bases fit TRBD2. Per the germline V gene, CDR1 is GTSNPN and CDR2 is SVGIG (reference sequence). Unmatched junction bases numbered 12, after V lost 1 base and J lost 12 bases. This CDR3 has 15 amino acids. For the CDR3, the DNA is TGTGCCTGGAGTGCCCTAGCGGGAGAGGGGGGATGGCAGTTCTTC. Translating it yields CAWSALAGEGGWQFF.

The chain combines TRBV5-1 with TRBJ2-5; D gene uncertain. The CDR3 consists of 14 residues. Trimming took 4 bases from V and 5 from J, leaving 15 bases between them. CDR1 and CDR2 (germline): SGHRS, YFSETQ. The CDR3 DNA sequence: TGCGCCAGCAGCCGGCCGGGTGTTGTCGAGACCCAGTACTTC. It encodes CASSRPGVVETQYF.

Only one count was recorded for this clone. For the CDR3, the DNA is TGTGCCAGTAGTACCGCTCTAGCGGGCCGCACAGATACGCAGTATTTT. Protein product: CASSTALAGRTDTQYF. The chain recombines TRBV19 with TRBJ2-3; 8 bases line up with TRBD2. Unmatched junction bases numbered 7, after V lost 4 bases and J lost 1 base. Per germline, CDR1 LNHDA and CDR2 SQIVND (reference sequence). CDR3 size: 16 residues.

The rearrangement links TRBV10-3 to TRBJ1-2; 10 bases agree with TRBD1. Trimming cost V 3 bases and J 5 bases; bases outside gene matches: 3. CDR3 length: 14 residues. In germline, CDR1 is ENHRY, CDR2 SYGVKD. CDR3 sequence (DNA): TGTGCCATCAGTGACGGACAGGGGGTTTATGGCTACACCTTC. Amino acid sequence: CAISDGQGVYGYTF.

This sequence joins TRBV29-1 and TRBJ2-5; 7 bases map to TRBD2. V was clipped by 4 bases and J by 4 bases; unmatched bases: 12. The CDR3 is 15 residues long. Per germline, CDR1 SQVTM and CDR2 ANQGSEA. As DNA, the CDR3 is TGCAGCGTTGGACTGTTCGTGGGAGGGCGAGAGACCCAGTACTTC. Its protein is CSVGLFVGGRETQYF. The variable domain in full, completed from reference TRBV29-1 and TRBJ2-5, reads SAVISQKPSRDICQRGTSLTIQCQVDSQVTMMFWYRQQPGQSLTLIATANQGSEATYESGFVIDKFPISRPNLTFSTLTVSNMSPEDSSIYLCSVGLFVGGRETQYFGPGTRLLVL.

This rearrangement joins TRBV6-1 to TRBJ2-2, with D tentatively TRBD1 (6 bases). Germline loops: CDR1 MNHNS, CDR2 SASEGT. The CDR3 is 14 residues long. The V and J ends lost 5 bases and 5 bases respectively, with 12 bases between them. CDR3 in amino acids: CASSFGTKTGELFF. CDR3 bases: TGTGCCAGCAGTTTTGGGACAAAGACCGGGGAGCTGTTTTTT.

The chain recombines TRBV2 with TRBJ2-3, with unresolved D. In germline, CDR1 is SNHLY, CDR2 FYNNEI. The CDR3 is made up of 12 amino acids. The V end was cut by 4 bases, the J end by 4 bases, with 6 bases between. The DNA of the CDR3 is TGTGCCAGCAGTGTGCTCCCAGATACGCAGTATTTT. Amino acid sequence: CASSVLPDTQYF.

CDR3 in amino acids: CASSLEAGSNQPQHF. The CDR3, as DNA: TGCGCCAGCAGCTTGGAAGCCGGCAGCAATCAGCCCCAGCATTTT. The rearrangement uses TRBV5-1 and TRBJ1-5; no definite D call. Germline V gene sequence: CDR1 SGHRS, CDR2 YFSETQ. The CDR3 contains 15 residues. The V gene lost 0 bases and the J gene lost 1 base, with 8 bases spanning the gap.

The CDR3 reads CASSRQGSTNEKLFF. CDR3 bases: TGTGCCAGCAGCAGACAGGGTAGTACTAATGAAAAACTGTTTTTT. The chain is built from TRBV7-2 and TRBJ1-4; 7 nucleotides align to TRBD1. V lost 5 bases and J lost 2; bases outside the gene matches: 5. This CDR3 is 15 amino acids long. Germline CDR1 SGHTA, CDR2 FQGNSA.

This rearrangement joins TRBV4-3 to TRBJ2-1, with a weak D call TRBD1 (6 bases). With 0 bases removed from V and 4 bases from J, the gap between germline ends came to 16 bases. The CDR3 extends over 17 amino acids. CDR1 LGHNA and CDR2 YSLEER come from the germline V gene. CDR3 protein: CASSQDPNSGQYNEQFF. Here the CDR3 DNA reads TGCGCCAGCAGCCAAGATCCGAATTCCGGACAGTACAATGAGCAGTTCTTC.

The chain links TRBV9 to TRBJ1-5; tentative D call: TRBD1 (5 bases). This CDR3 has 14 residues. Germline CDR1 is SGDLS and CDR2 is YYNGEE. Trimming pared 3 bases from V and 9 bases from J, leaving 16 bases between. Here the CDR3 reads CASSEGPQKGPQHF. Here the CDR3 DNA reads TGTGCCAGCAGCGAGGGACCGCAAAAAGGGCCCCAGCATTTT.

This CDR3 is CATSREHRPGEQYF. The CDR3 region has the DNA TGTGCCACCAGCAGAGAACACAGGCCAGGCGAGCAGTACTTC. The rearrangement links TRBV15 to TRBJ2-7; D is perhaps TRBD1 (5 bases). This CDR3 contains 14 residues. V lost 0 bases and J 6 bases, leaving 12 bases between the germline ends. The germline V gene encodes CDR1 LNHNV and CDR2 YYDKDF (reference sequence).

Of note for this clone: Other DNA sequences in the same sample also yield this CDR3. This chain links TRBV30 with TRBJ1-5; D might be TRBD1 (6 bases). The CDR3 spans 14 residues. Trimming removed 0 bases at V and 1 base at J, with 7 bases between. The germline CDR1 and CDR2 sequences are GTSNPN and SVGIG (reference sequence). The CDR3 is CAWSVGGSNQPQHF. The CDR3 coding sequence is TGTGCCTGGAGTGTTGGGGGCAGCAATCAGCCCCAGCATTTT.

This chain joins TRBV1 and TRBJ2-1; no DNA check was done on the table's D call, TRBD2. TRBV1 is given as a pseudogene. CDR3 length: 18 amino acids. CDR3 in amino acids: CTSSQDSAGCSGLETQFF. In DNA form, the CDR3 reads TGCACCAGCAGCCAAGATTCGGCCGGTTGTTCGGGTTTAGAGACCCAGTTCTTC.

The V gene is TRBV6-6, the J gene TRBJ1-5, with a tentative D call TRBD1 (6 bases). This CDR3 spans 16 amino acids. Trimming left V 8 bases short and J 7 bases short, with 24 bases between. CDR1 is MNHNY and CDR2 is SVGAGI in the germline V gene (reference sequence). The CDR3 here is CASSPGARVTLQPQHF. The DNA for the CDR3 is TGTGCCAGCTCACCGGGGGCGCGAGTCACGTTGCAGCCCCAGCATTTT.

The rearrangement links TRBV15 to TRBJ1-1; unclear D gene. Germline values: CDR1 LNHNV, CDR2 YYDKDF (reference sequence). The CDR3 length is 15 residues. V dropped 0 bases and J dropped 2 bases, with 10 bases sitting between them. The CDR3 spells CATSRDLAPNTEAFF. The CDR3, as DNA: TGTGCCACCAGCAGAGATCTTGCACCTAACACTGAAGCTTTCTTT.

The V call is TRBV5-6, the J call TRBJ2-7; 7 nucleotides match TRBD1. Germline-derived CDR1 and CDR2 are SGHDT and YYEEEE. Trimming removed 4 bases from V and 3 bases from J; junction bases left unmatched: 4. The CDR3 sequence is 13 residues long. CDR3 sequence (DNA): TGTGCCAGCAGCCCTGGACAGGACTACGAGCAGTACTTC. Its protein product is CASSPGQDYEQYF.

The V gene is TRBV5-1, the J gene TRBJ1-4; D might be TRBD1 (5 bases). CDR1 and CDR2 (germline): SGHRS, YFSETQ. Trimming stripped 4 bases from V and 3 bases from J, with 22 bases between. The CDR3 sequence is 18 residues long. CDR3 sequence reads: CASSPSPGPRIANEKLFF. In nucleotides, the CDR3 is TGCGCCAGCAGCCCAAGTCCGGGACCCCGGATAGCTAATGAAAAACTGTTTTTT.

The CDR3 region has the DNA TGTGCCAGCAGCCCGACGGGCCTCACGACAGATACGCAGTATTTT. It codes for CASSPTGLTTDTQYF. The chain couples TRBV5-6 to TRBJ2-3, with D unclear. The V gene's germline CDR1 is SGHDT and CDR2 YYEEEE. This CDR3 region has 15 residues. Trimming stripped 4 bases from V and 3 bases from J, with 15 bases between.